What follows describes a single T cell receptor beta chain. Its antigen is unknown. To make TCR beta libraries, researchers used iRepertoire HTBI primers and Arm-PCR of CDR3 regions. Via MiXCR, TCRdb re-called the multiplex PCR reads, giving one row per CDR3 protein. This table has some 460,000 distinct CDR3 sequences, around 16% appearing once. The time point was: newly diagnosed GD, antithyroid drugs for less than 3 months. Preparation of the TCR library used RNA extracted from PBMCs. This specimen comes from a study of regulatory T cells in long-lasting Graves disease. Trimming removed 7 bases at V and 6 bases at J, with 8 bases between. The germline gives CDR1 MGHDK, CDR2 SYGVNS. The CDR3 totals 11 residues. Study-level results: Persistent disease samples used TRBV28, TRBJ1-2 and TRBJ2-5 preferentially.

The same sample was also used in a study of T cells in Graves' hyperthyroidism and ophthalmopathy.

The V call is TRBV25-1, the J call TRBJ2-3; no definite D call. The clonotype comes from a man in his forties with Graves disease. This specimen consisted of peripheral blood mononuclear cells (PBMCs), obtained at new diagnosis, from a patient treated with antithyroid drugs. The CDR3 bases are TGTGCCAGCACCTTCGGGGATACGCAGTATTTT. It translates to CASTFGDTQYF.